This entry concerns a single T cell receptor (beta chain). The target antigen is unknown. Generated by immunoSEQ multiplex PCR, the TCRdb table keeps only in-frame clones and is missing some. The sample shows over 35,000 clones, just under 80% of them seen only once. In germline, CDR1 is KGHSH, CDR2 LQKENI. This CDR3 has 15 amino acids. V lost 0 bases and J lost 4, with 12 bases in between. This entry belongs to a study of memory CD4+ T cells and cytomegalovirus serostatus. Study at large: Healthy Belgian adult donors included several CMV-positive and some 23 CMV-negative people. General study findings and limits: Each of some 67 CMV-associated TCRbeta sequences occurred in one to five individuals.

Single viable CD3+CD4+CD8-CD45RO+ cells were sorted as the memory CD4+ T cells. The V call is TRBV18, the J call TRBJ1-2, with TRBD1 as a possible D gene (5 bases). Sequencing was performed on memory CD4+ T cells from blood. The source is an adult in good health and CMV-seronegative. The CDR3 loop is CASSPPGRDVYGYTF. The CDR3 bases are TGTGCCAGCTCACCACCCGGAAGGGACGTCTATGGCTACACCTTC.